Sequencing of this T cell receptor (beta chain) was carried out in a study of OX40 agonist ivuxolimab in advanced cancers. Findings of the study overall: In the expanded peripheral T cells, antigen specificity was never determined. At 0.1 to 3.0 mg/kg, CD4+ and CD8+ blood T cells expanded clonally by week 6.

CDR1 is MNHEY and CDR2 is SVGAGI in the germline V gene. Deletions cut 5 bases from V and 2 bases from J, with 9 bases between. This CDR3 has 13 amino acids. By its share, this clone is medium-sized. Its antigen is still unknown. People who had autoimmune disease history or systemic immunosuppression were excluded. The sampling schedule covered blood at baseline, cycle 4 day 1, and cycle 7 day 1. Repertoires were generated with immunoSEQ multiplex PCR, while TCRdb's copy carries only in-frame clones and drops some. The data show roughly 48,000 clones, 65% to 90% seen once. The rearrangement joins TRBV6-5 to TRBJ1-2; no clear D. This receptor was identified in an adult with an advanced solid tumor such as melanoma, head and neck, liver or kidney cancer. The sequences come from CD4+ or CD8+ T cells sorted from blood, collected in a trial of the OX40 agonist ivuxolimab. The CDR3 region is CASSIQQNYGYTF. CDR3 in DNA: TGTGCCAGCAGTATTCAACAGAACTATGGCTACACCTTC.